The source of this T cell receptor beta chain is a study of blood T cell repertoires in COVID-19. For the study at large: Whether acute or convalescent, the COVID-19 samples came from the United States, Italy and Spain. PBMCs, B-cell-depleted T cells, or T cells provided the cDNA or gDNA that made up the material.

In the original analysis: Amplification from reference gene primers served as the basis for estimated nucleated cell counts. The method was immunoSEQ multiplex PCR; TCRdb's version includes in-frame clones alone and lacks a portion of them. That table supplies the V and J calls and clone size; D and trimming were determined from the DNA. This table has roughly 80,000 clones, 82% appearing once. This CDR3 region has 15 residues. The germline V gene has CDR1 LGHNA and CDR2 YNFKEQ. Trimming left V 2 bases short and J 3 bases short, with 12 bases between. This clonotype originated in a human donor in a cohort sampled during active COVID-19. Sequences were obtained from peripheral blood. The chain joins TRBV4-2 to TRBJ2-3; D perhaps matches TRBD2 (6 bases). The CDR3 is CASSQRRGSTDTQYF. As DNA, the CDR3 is TGTGCCAGCAGCCAAAGGCGGGGCTCAACAGATACGCAGTATTTT.